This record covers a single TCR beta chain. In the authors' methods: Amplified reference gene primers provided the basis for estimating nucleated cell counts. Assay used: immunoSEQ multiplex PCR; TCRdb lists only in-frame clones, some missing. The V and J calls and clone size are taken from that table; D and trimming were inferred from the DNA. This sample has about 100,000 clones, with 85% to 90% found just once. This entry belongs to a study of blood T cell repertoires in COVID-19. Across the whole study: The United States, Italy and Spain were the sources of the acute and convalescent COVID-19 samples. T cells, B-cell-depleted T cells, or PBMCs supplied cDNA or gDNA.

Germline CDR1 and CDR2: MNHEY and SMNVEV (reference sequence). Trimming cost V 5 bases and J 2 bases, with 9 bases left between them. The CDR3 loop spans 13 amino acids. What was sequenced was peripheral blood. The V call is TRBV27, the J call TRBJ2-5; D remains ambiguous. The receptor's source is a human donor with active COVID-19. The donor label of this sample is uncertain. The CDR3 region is CASSQTSQETQYF. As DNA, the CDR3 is TGTGCCAGCAGTCAGACTTCGCAAGAGACCCAGTACTTC.